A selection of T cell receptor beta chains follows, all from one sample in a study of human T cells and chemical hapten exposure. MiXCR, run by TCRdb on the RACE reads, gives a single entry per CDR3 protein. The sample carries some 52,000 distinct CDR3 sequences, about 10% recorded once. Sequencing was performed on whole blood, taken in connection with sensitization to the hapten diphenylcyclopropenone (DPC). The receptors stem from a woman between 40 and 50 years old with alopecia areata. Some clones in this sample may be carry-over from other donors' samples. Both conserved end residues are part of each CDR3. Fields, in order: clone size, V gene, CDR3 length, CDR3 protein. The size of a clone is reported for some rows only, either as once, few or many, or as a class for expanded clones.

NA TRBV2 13 CASRGRRFYEQYF
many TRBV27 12 CASRRGAQPQHF
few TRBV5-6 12 CASSLTSLEQYF
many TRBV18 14 CASSPVASGGEQFF
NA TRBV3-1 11 CASSQAVTQYF
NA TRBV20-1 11 CSASLDQPQHF
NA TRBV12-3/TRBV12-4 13 CASSFRGDYGYTF
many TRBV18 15 CASSPQPASGNTIYF
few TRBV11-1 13 CASSLSWKETQYF
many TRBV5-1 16 CASSSGLASGADTQYF
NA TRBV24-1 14 CATRDSGDTGELFF
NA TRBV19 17 CASSLTAPGRYNSPLHF
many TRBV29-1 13 CSVKQGYNQPQHF
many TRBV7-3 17 CASSLGTGGSTSYEQYF
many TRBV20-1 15 CSARDPGVVSEKLFF
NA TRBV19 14 CASSIPGSHNEQFF
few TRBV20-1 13 CSARAFGSSSYTF
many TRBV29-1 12 CSVESLLYGYTF
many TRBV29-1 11 CSVGQTYEQYF
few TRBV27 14 CASSRGGPGNTIYF
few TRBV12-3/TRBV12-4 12 CASMGSSYEQYF
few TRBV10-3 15 CAISEVASGGETQYF
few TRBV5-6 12 CASSLRTGPQHF
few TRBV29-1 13 CSVERGNSYEQYF
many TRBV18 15 CASSPGTDSNTEAFF
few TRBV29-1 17 CSAQTVRGQRGYNEQFF
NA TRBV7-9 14 CASSHRDDAYEQYF
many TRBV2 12 CASSTTGYGYTF
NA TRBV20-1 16 CSATLDGGQGYSPLHF
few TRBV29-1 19 CSVEDPGTHISSGANVLTF
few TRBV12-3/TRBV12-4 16 CASTTPEGGQGTEAFF
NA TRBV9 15 CASSVVTGRQETQYF
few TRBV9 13 CASSVDGSYEQYF
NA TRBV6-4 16 CAGPIDSILFTYEQYF
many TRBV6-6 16 CASTFGSGGARDEQFF
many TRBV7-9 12 CASSLTDATLHF
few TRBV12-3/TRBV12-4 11 CASTNVDTQYF
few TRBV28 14 CASRPAQGYTEAFF
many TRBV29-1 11 CSVEGLYGYTF
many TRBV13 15 CASKSLSSYNSPLHF
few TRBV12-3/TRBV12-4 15 CASSPGTLSTDTQYF
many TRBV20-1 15 CSARESKPSASPLHF
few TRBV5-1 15 CASSLAGTASREQYF
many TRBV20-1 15 CSARDEDRGITEAFF
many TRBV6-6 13 CASSYSLNQPQHF
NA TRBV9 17 CASSSPSGGATKNIQYF
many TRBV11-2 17 CASSISGLGLLTDTQYF
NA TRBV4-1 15 CASSRTIEAKNIQYF
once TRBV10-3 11 CVIRDLDEQFF